The 15 T cell receptor beta chains below were found in one sample sequenced in a study of tumor-infiltrating lymphocytes in primary liver carcinoma. Using a constant-region primer together with ProtoScript II reverse transcriptase, TCR beta cDNA was made from about 500 ng of total RNA. Modified slightly, ARM-PCR produced TCR beta libraries over three nested multiplex PCR rounds. Use of TRBV1-TRBV30 forward primers with a C-beta reverse primer characterized the first two PCR rounds, which lasted around 9 cycles each. Each CDR3 protein is one row after TCRdb ran MiXCR on the multiplex PCR reads. This repertoire shows about 180,000 distinct CDR3 sequences, approximately 60% found once; its top ten account for approximately 65%. The source of the blood RNA was unsorted whole blood, and germline DNA was extracted as well. The specimen was peripheral blood. The receptors here all came from a man aged 35-49 years with primary liver carcinoma and hepatitis B virus infection.

This clonotype was seen at least ten times. The gene calls are TRBV11-2 and TRBJ2-4, with TRBD2 matching 7 bases. CDR3 length equals 15 residues. The ends lost 0 bases at V and 12 bases at J; junction bases unmatched: 11. The V gene's germline CDR1 is SGHAT and CDR2 FQNNGV. The CDR3 bases are TGTGCCAGCAGCTTAGATAGAGTTATACTAGCGCATCAGTACTTC. Translation gives CASSLDRVILAHQYF.

This clonotype was seen at least ten times. CDR3 amino acids: CASSSTTPGQGYHEQYF. The DNA for the CDR3 is TGTGCCAGCAGCTCGACAACACCGGGACAGGGGTACCACGAGCAGTACTTC. The gene calls are TRBV11-1 and TRBJ2-7; TRBD1 matches 10 bases. V was pared by 4 bases and J by 5 bases, with 14 bases of the junction left unmatched. In germline, CDR1 is SGHAT, CDR2 FQDESV (reference sequence). CDR3 length equals 17 residues.

The rearrangement links TRBV28 to TRBJ1-6; no reliable D call. Germline CDR1 MDHEN, CDR2 SYDVKM. This CDR3 is built from 13 residues. V was shortened by 7 bases and J by 6 bases, with 10 bases between the two germline ends. The CDR3 protein is CASKSGLNSPLHF. The DNA of the CDR3 is TGTGCCAGCAAGTCGGGCCTTAATTCACCCCTCCACTTT.

Points on this clonotype: Compared with germline, one end of the junction differs, possibly owing to a read error. V is TRBV10-3 and J is TRBJ2-7; TRBD1 aligns across 9 bases. Germline-derived CDR1 and CDR2 are ENHRY and SYGVKD. The CDR3 has 14 residues. The CDR3 loop reads CAISTGQGVNEQNF. The CDR3 region has the DNA TGTGCCATCAGCACGGGACAGGGAGTCAACGAGCAGAACTTC.

For this clonotype: Sequence at one end of the junction differs from germline and may be a read error. The V gene is TRBV14, the J gene TRBJ2-1, with TRBD2 as a possible D gene (5 bases). The CDR3 is 16 residues long. Germline lookup yields CDR1 SGHDN and CDR2 FVKESK. In nucleotides, the CDR3 is TGTGCCGGCAGCCAAGATACGGGTCGGGGTCGCAATGAGCAGTTCTTC. Translated: CAGSQDTGRGRNEQFF.

This clonotype was seen a single time. No conserved phenylalanine or tryptophan ends this CDR3, so it is likely a read error. The chain links TRBV7-8 to TRBJ2-2; 10 bases agree with TRBD2. The CDR3 extends over 17 amino acids. The germline V gene has CDR1 SGHVS and CDR2 FQNEAQ. The trim removed 5 bases at V and 2 bases at J, leaving 8 bases unmatched. The CDR3 DNA is TGTGCCAGCAGCGTTTCTAGCGGGAGTACCAACACCGGGGAGCTGTTTTCT. This codes for CASSVSSGSTNTGELFS.

This clonotype was seen more than once but under ten times. J is TRBJ2-6 and V is TRBV29-1; 9 nucleotides match TRBD1. Germline CDR1 SQVTM, CDR2 ANQGSEA. There are 15 residues in the CDR3. The trim removed 7 bases at V and 4 bases at J, leaving 8 bases unmatched. DNA of the CDR3: TGCAGCGCAGAGACAGGGGGAAAAGGGGCCAACGTCCTGACTTTC. As protein: CSAETGGKGANVLTF.

The chain couples TRBV6-5 to TRBJ2-3, with D uncertain. The CDR3 consists of 14 residues. From germline, CDR1 is MNHEY and CDR2 SVGAGI. Trimming removed 0 bases from V and 5 bases from J, with 9 bases in between. DNA of the CDR3: TGTGCCAGCAGTTACTCGATACGACAAGATACGCAGTATTTT. Residues: CASSYSIRQDTQYF.

About this clonotype itself: A read error may account for a junction end that differs from germline. This chain uses TRBV12-3 or TRBV12-4 with TRBJ2-3, with 7 positions matching TRBD2. The CDR3 has 15 amino acids. This CDR3 is CAGSPRDYNTYTQYF. CDR3 in DNA: TGTGCCGGCAGTCCCCGGGACTATAACACATATACGCAGTATTTT.

This clonotype was seen a handful of times. V is TRBV29-1 and J is TRBJ2-5, with D tentatively TRBD1 or TRBD2 (5 bases each). The V gene lost 1 base and the J gene lost 2 bases, with 11 bases spanning the gap. The CDR3 totals 14 residues. The germline V gene has CDR1 SQVTM and CDR2 ANQGSEA. CDR3 protein: CSVEVGDRQETQYF. As DNA, the CDR3 is TGCAGCGTTGAAGTGGGGGATCGGCAAGAGACCCAGTACTTC.

The table lists this clonotype with many counts. The chain combines TRBV11-2 with TRBJ2-3, with 8 bases fitting TRBD1. This CDR3 is built from 14 residues. The ends lost 5 bases at V and 3 bases at J; junction bases unmatched: 4. Germline V gene sequence: CDR1 SGHAT, CDR2 FQNNGV. The DNA of the CDR3 is TGTGCCAGCAGCCCGACAGGGGCAACAGATACGCAGTATTTT. Translated: CASSPTGATDTQYF.

In regard to this clonotype: A junction boundary mismatches the germline segment, possibly from a read error. The rearrangement joins TRBV11-2 to TRBJ2-3; TRBD1 might be the D (6 bases). Germline assignment: CDR1 SGHAT and CDR2 FQNNGV. CDR3 length: 15 amino acids. The CDR3 bases are TGTGCCAGCAGATTAGAACTAAACAGGGCAGATACGCAGTATTTT. This translates into CASRLELNRADTQYF.

This clonotype was seen once. This could be a read error, since a much larger clone is one nucleotide away. V gene TRBV11-1 combines with J gene TRBJ2-7, with 7 bases aligning to TRBD1. The CDR3 has 15 amino acids. V dropped 5 bases and J dropped 1; count of bases not matched to a gene: 8. Per germline, CDR1 SGHAT and CDR2 FQDESV (reference sequence). CDR3 DNA sequence: TGTGCCAGCAGCCTCTTTCAGGGGGTATCCTACGAGCAGTACTTC. This translates into CASSLFQGVSYEQYF.

This sequence joins TRBV5-6 and TRBJ2-1, with D possibly being TRBD1 (6 bases). In germline, CDR1 is SGHDT, CDR2 YYEEEE. CDR3 length: 16 residues. Trimming took 4 bases from V and 4 from J, leaving 18 bases between them. In nucleotides, the CDR3 is TGTGCCAGCAGCGAATCCGGGACAAGCGATTACAATGAGCAGTTCTTC. This translates into CASSESGTSDYNEQFF.

The chain recombines TRBV5-1 with TRBJ2-7, with 8 bases that match TRBD1. The germline V gene encodes CDR1 SGHRS and CDR2 YFSETQ. V was pared by 6 bases and J by 0 bases, with 2 bases of the junction left unmatched. The CDR3 has 13 residues. The CDR3: CASTTGASYEQYF. The CDR3 nucleotides read TGCGCCAGCACGACAGGGGCCTCCTACGAGCAGTACTTC.